The clone carrying this TCR beta chain is labeled large (0.1 to 1%) based on frequency. The data stem from a study of T cells expressing NK-cell markers. Turning to the study itself: One of eight sequenced donors was HCMV-seronegative; the other seven were seropositive.

TCR beta libraries carry UMIs added by 5'RACE template switching. From its re-call of the 5' RACE reads, TCRdb lists each CDR3 protein once, without DNA. The sample's table shows some 340,000 distinct CDR3 sequences. The CDR3 length is 14 residues. Germline V lookup: CDR1 MDHEN, CDR2 SYDVKM. This sequence was found in a man aged 18-70 years in good health. The chain carries TRBV28 and TRBJ2-3; TCRdb's D gene call, TRBD1, goes unchecked for lack of DNA. Specimen: blood T cells: a sorted CD56 or NKG2C T cell subset, CD4+ or CD8+ T cells, or bulk PBMC T cells (not recorded which). The CDR3 protein is CASSPGTYGDTQYF.